Listed here are 30 T cell receptor beta chains from one sample, sequenced in a study of cytotoxic CD8 clonotypes in ibrutinib-treated CLL. Repertoires were generated with immunoSEQ multiplex PCR, while TCRdb's copy carries only in-frame clones and drops some. The repertoire holds around 15,000 clones, with 65% to 70% as singletons. The sequencing here drew on PBMCs, taken before ibrutinib treatment. The receptors come from a human donor with chronic lymphocytic leukemia.

The sample holds a few counts of this clone. The chain combines TRBV29-1 with TRBJ1-2, with TRBD1 identical over 8 bases. V lost 4 bases, J lost 4 bases, and 5 bases stayed unmatched. CDR3 length equals 13 residues. Germline CDR1 reads SQVTM; CDR2 reads ANQGSEA. CDR3 DNA sequence: TGCAGCGTTGCACAGGGGGTGGGCTATGGCTACACCTTC. It translates to CSVAQGVGYGYTF.

This clone was recorded a few times. The chain carries TRBV4-1 and TRBJ2-7; D not resolved. The CDR3 is 13 residues long. CDR1 and CDR2 from the germline V gene are MGHRA and YSYEKL. V lost 5 bases to trimming and J lost 2 bases, with 10 bases between them. CDR3 residues: CASSSGLTYEQYF. Here the CDR3 DNA reads TGCGCCAGCAGCTCCGGGCTCACCTACGAGCAGTACTTC.

The chain uses TRBV4-3 and TRBJ2-5; D is perhaps TRBD2 (6 bases). Germline V CDR1 and CDR2: LGHNA, YSLEER. The CDR3 length is 14 residues. Trimming pared 4 bases from V and 1 base from J, leaving 10 bases between. Here the CDR3 DNA reads TGCGCCAGCAGCCGAGCCGGGAGCCAAGAGACCCAGTACTTC. Translation gives CASSRAGSQETQYF.

The rearrangement links TRBV4-1 to TRBJ1-6; no definite D call. Per the germline V gene, CDR1 is MGHRA and CDR2 is YSYEKL. The CDR3 is 16 amino acids. V lost 0 bases and J 0 bases, leaving 6 bases between the germline ends. In DNA, the CDR3 is TGCGCCAGCAGCCAAGATCGGGGCTCCTATAATTCACCCCTCCACTTT. As protein: CASSQDRGSYNSPLHF.

The chain recombines TRBV11-3 with TRBJ2-5; tentative D call: TRBD1 (6 bases). The CDR3 contains 14 residues. CDR1 is SGHNT and CDR2 is YENEEA in the germline V gene. The V and J ends lost 6 bases and 4 bases respectively, with 15 bases between them. CDR3 sequence reads: CASRPGHGRETQYF. DNA of the CDR3: TGTGCCAGCAGACCGGGACATGGTCGAGAGACCCAGTACTTC.

The V call is TRBV25-1, the J call TRBJ1-5, with D hard to call. V was trimmed by 3 bases and J by 7 bases, leaving 16 bases between them. CDR3 length equals 15 residues. The germline CDR1 and CDR2 sequences are MGHDK and SYGVNS. The CDR3 nucleotides are TGTGCCAGCAGTGAGGGGATGGGTTCAGGCCAGCCCCAGCATTTT. Residues: CASSEGMGSGQPQHF.

In DNA, the CDR3 is TGTGCCAGCAGCTTAGAGGCAGGCAGGAATTCACCCCTCCACTTT. Protein sequence: CASSLEAGRNSPLHF. The J gene is TRBJ1-6, the V gene TRBV7-2; no definite D call. Trimming cost V 1 base and J 7 bases, with 11 bases left between them. Looked up from germline, CDR1 is SGHTA and CDR2 is FQGNSA. The CDR3 sequence is 15 residues long.

The chain is built from TRBV7-2 and TRBJ1-6; D gene uncertain. This CDR3 has 15 residues. From germline, CDR1 is SGHTA and CDR2 FQGNSA. The ends were cut back, 3 bases at V and 3 bases at J, with 9 bases in the middle. The CDR3 nucleotides read TGTGCCAGCAGCTTTGAGGCACGCTATAATTCACCCCTCCACTTT. Its protein is CASSFEARYNSPLHF.

In DNA form, the CDR3 reads TGTGCCAGCAGCCTGGAGGGGACAGGGCTCCGCGAGCAGTACTTC. The encoded protein is CASSLEGTGLREQYF. The chain has TRBV9 and TRBJ2-7; 9 positions agree with TRBD1. Germline lookup yields CDR1 SGDLS and CDR2 YYNGEE. CDR3 length equals 15 residues. Losses at the gene ends were 4 bases for V and 6 bases for J; bases not matched to a gene: 11.

The chain couples TRBV7-2 to TRBJ2-1, with unresolved D. The CDR3 consists of 18 residues. Trimming took off 3 bases at V and 4 bases at J, with 22 bases between the two ends. Germline assignment: CDR1 SGHTA and CDR2 FQGNSA. The CDR3 region has the DNA TGTGCCAGCAGCTTTCTTAGTTTGGGCCCTGTGTGGTACAATGAGCAGTTCTTC. Residues: CASSFLSLGPVWYNEQFF.

The J gene is TRBJ2-5, the V gene TRBV28; perhaps TRBD1 as D (5 bases). The CDR3 contains 15 residues. Germline CDR1 is MDHEN and CDR2 is SYDVKM. With 4 bases removed from V and 5 bases from J, the gap between germline ends came to 17 bases. The DNA for the CDR3 is TGTGCCAGCAGTTCATCAGGGTCGGCGACGGAGACCCAGTACTTC. Protein: CASSSSGSATETQYF.

CDR3: CASSLAGGTTYEQYF. In nucleotides, the CDR3 is TGCGCCAGCAGCTTGGCGGGGGGGACCACCTACGAGCAGTACTTC. This sequence joins TRBV5-1 and TRBJ2-7, with 8 bases aligning to TRBD2. CDR3 length: 15 amino acids. With 0 bases clipped from V and 2 bases from J, the junction kept 4 bases outside the gene matches. Germline values: CDR1 SGHRS, CDR2 YFSETQ.

CDR3 region: CASSLGTTTNEKLFF. CDR3 in DNA: TGCGCCAGCAGCTTAGGGACAACAACTAATGAAAAACTGTTTTTT. V gene TRBV5-1 combines with J gene TRBJ1-4; tentative D call: TRBD1 (6 bases). CDR1 SGHRS and CDR2 YFSETQ come from the germline V gene. The CDR3 spans 15 residues. The V gene lost 2 bases and the J gene lost 0 bases, with 8 bases spanning the gap. The whole variable domain, remainder taken from reference TRBV5-1 and TRBJ1-4, is KAGVTQTPRYLIKTRGQQVTLSCSPISGHRSVSWYQQTPGQGLQFLFEYFSETQRNKGNFPGRFSGRQFSNSRSEMNVSTLELGDSALYLCASSLGTTTNEKLFFGSGTQLSVL.

In this sample, this clone turned up a few times. The chain has TRBV25-1 and TRBJ1-6; 7 bases line up with TRBD1. V shed 4 bases and J 3 bases; nucleotides not matched to a gene: 0. CDR3 length: 14 residues. Per the germline V gene, CDR1 is MGHDK and CDR2 is SYGVNS. The CDR3 sequence is CASSGQGYNSPLHF. The CDR3 DNA reads as TGTGCCAGCAGTGGACAGGGCTATAATTCACCCCTCCACTTT.

In its sample, this clone was seen a few times. The chain links TRBV2 to TRBJ2-7; maybe TRBD1 (5 bases). CDR1 and CDR2 (germline): SNHLY, FYNNEI. This CDR3 spans 12 amino acids. The V end was cut by 6 bases, the J end by 0 bases, with 6 bases between. The DNA for the CDR3 is TGTGCCAGCAGGACAGACTCCTACGAGCAGTACTTC. Translation gives CASRTDSYEQYF.

Note on this clone: One end of the junction does not line up with germline, which may come from a read error. This rearrangement joins TRBV11-3 to TRBJ1-5, with 9 bases that match TRBD1. The CDR3 runs to 17 residues. Germline lookup yields CDR1 SGHNT and CDR2 YENEEA. The CDR3 region has the DNA TGTGCCAGCAGCTCGACCGGGGACAGGGAACTTAATCGGCCCCAGCATTTT. Amino acids: CASSSTGDRELNRPQHF. The full variable domain, with the rest looked up from reference TRBV11-3 and TRBJ1-5, is EAGVVQSPRYKIIEKKQPVAFWCNPISGHNTLYWYLQNLGQGPELLIRYENEEAVDDSQLPKDRFSAERLKGVDSTLKIQPAELGDSAVYLCASSSTGDRELNRPQHFGDGTRLSIL.

This clone was counted between two and nine times. V and J are TRBV19 and TRBJ1-1, with 7 nucleotides matching TRBD1. This CDR3 region has 12 residues. Germline assignment: CDR1 LNHDA and CDR2 SQIVND (reference sequence). The V segment lost 8 bases and the J segment 8 bases; nucleotides outside the gene matches: 8. The CDR3 sequence: CASSDRNYEAFF. In DNA, the CDR3 is TGTGCCAGTTCGGACAGGAACTACGAAGCTTTCTTT. The full variable domain, its missing parts supplied by reference TRBV19 and TRBJ1-1, is DGGITQSPKYLFRKEGQNVTLSCEQNLNHDAMYWYRQDPGQGLRLIYYSQIVNDFQKGDIAEGYSVSREKKESFPLTVTSAQKNPTAFYLCASSDRNYEAFFGQGTRLTVV.

The chain carries TRBV25-1 and TRBJ1-4; possibly TRBD1 for D (6 bases). Trimming left V 4 bases short and J 8 bases short, with 8 bases between. Germline CDR1 reads MGHDK; CDR2 reads SYGVNS. The CDR3 totals 12 residues. CDR3 nucleotides: TGTGCCAGCAGTGCTACAGGGGAAAAACTGTTTTTT. Translated, it gives CASSATGEKLFF. The full variable domain, completed using reference TRBV25-1 and TRBJ1-4, is EADIYQTPRYLVIGTGKKITLECSQTMGHDKMYWYQQDPGMELHLIHYSYGVNSTEKGDLSSESTVSRIRTEHFPLTLESARPSHTSQYLCASSATGEKLFFGSGTQLSVL.

This chain connects TRBV5-1 to TRBJ2-3, with TRBD1 matching over 8 bases. Germline V CDR1 and CDR2: SGHRS, YFSETQ. The CDR3 has 16 residues. Germline trimming cut 4 bases from V and 2 bases from J; bases unmatched to any gene: 9. As DNA, the CDR3 is TGCGCCAGCAGCCTTATGTCACAGGGGGACACAGATACGCAGTATTTT. Amino acids: CASSLMSQGDTDTQYF.

The V call is TRBV6-5, the J call TRBJ2-7; D tentatively reads TRBD1 or TRBD2 (5 bases each). The CDR3 has 14 amino acids. V was pared by 2 bases and J by 5 bases, with 13 bases between. Germline CDR1 reads MNHEY; CDR2 reads SVGAGI. Here the CDR3 DNA reads TGTGCCAGCAGTTACAGGGGACGGGAAAACGAGCAGTACTTC. Amino acids: CASSYRGRENEQYF.

The rearrangement uses TRBV21-1 and TRBJ1-5; the table gives TRBD1 as D, unverified against the DNA. TRBV21-1 is a documented pseudogene. CDR3 size: 15 residues. The CDR3 DNA sequence: TGTGCCAGCAGCAATCGCAGGGGGCTGGGTCAGCCCCAGCATTTT. It translates to CASSNRRGLGQPQHF.

The chain has TRBV7-8 and TRBJ1-2; 8 nucleotides align to TRBD1. V was clipped by 0 bases and J by 7 bases; unmatched bases: 7. CDR1 SGHVS and CDR2 FQNEAQ come from the germline V gene. The CDR3 runs to 15 residues. This CDR3 reads CASSLAWQGASGYTF. DNA for the CDR3: TGTGCCAGCAGCTTAGCGTGGCAGGGGGCATCTGGCTACACCTTC.

This clone was seen once. The chain has TRBV2 and TRBJ2-6, with 7 bases aligning to TRBD1. The CDR3 extends over 14 amino acids. Trimming cost V 7 bases and J 4 bases; bases outside gene matches: 4. Germline V CDR1 and CDR2: SNHLY, FYNNEI. CDR3 sequence reads: CASIDREGANVLTF. CDR3 bases: TGTGCCAGCATTGACAGGGAGGGGGCCAACGTCCTGACTTTC. Complete variable domain (other parts from reference TRBV2 and TRBJ2-6): EPEVTQTPSHQVTQMGQEVILRCVPISNHLYFYWYRQILGQKVEFLVSFYNNEISEKSEIFDDQFSVERPDGSNFTLKIRSTKLEDSAMYFCASIDREGANVLTFGAGSRLTVL.

V gene TRBV2 combines with J gene TRBJ2-7; D remains ambiguous. The CDR3 consists of 11 residues. Germline loops: CDR1 SNHLY, CDR2 FYNNEI. The V end was cut by 7 bases, the J end by 5 bases, with 9 bases between. The CDR3: CASTPSHEQYF. The CDR3 coding sequence is TGTGCCAGCACCCCATCCCACGAGCAGTACTTC.

This clone was recorded a few times. The rearrangement uses TRBV5-1 and TRBJ1-2; 9 bases match TRBD1. This CDR3 comprises 14 residues. The germline gives CDR1 SGHRS, CDR2 YFSETQ. With V trimmed by 4 bases and J by 4 bases, 5 bases remained unmatched. The CDR3 loop is CASSRTGALYGYTF. The CDR3 DNA follows: TGCGCCAGCAGCCGGACAGGGGCCCTCTATGGCTACACCTTC.

This rearrangement joins TRBV19 to TRBJ1-6; 12 nucleotides match TRBD1. V shed 5 bases, J shed 6 bases, and the junction held 5 bases outside the gene matches. Germline CDR1 LNHDA, CDR2 SQIVND (reference sequence). The CDR3 spans 16 residues. The CDR3 coding sequence is TGTGCCAGTAGTTTCGGGACAGGGGGCTCTAATTCACCCCTCCACTTT. Amino acid sequence: CASSFGTGGSNSPLHF. Filled out from reference TRBV19 and TRBJ1-6, the complete variable domain reads DGGITQSPKYLFRKEGQNVTLSCEQNLNHDAMYWYRQDPGQGLRLIYYSQIVNDFQKGDIAEGYSVSREKKESFPLTVTSAQKNPTAFYLCASSFGTGGSNSPLHFGNGTRLTVT.

The V call is TRBV19, the J call TRBJ2-4; the match to TRBD1 covers 10 bases. The CDR3 extends over 15 amino acids. Germline V gene lookup returns CDR1 LNHDA and CDR2 SQIVND (reference sequence). The V gene end was trimmed by 3 bases and the J gene end by 2 bases; junction bases not matched to a gene: 1. The CDR3: CASSMTGGPKNIQYF. DNA of the CDR3: TGTGCCAGTAGTATGACAGGGGGCCCCAAAAACATTCAGTACTTC. Complete variable domain (other parts from reference TRBV19 and TRBJ2-4): DGGITQSPKYLFRKEGQNVTLSCEQNLNHDAMYWYRQDPGQGLRLIYYSQIVNDFQKGDIAEGYSVSREKKESFPLTVTSAQKNPTAFYLCASSMTGGPKNIQYFGAGTRLSVL.

CDR3 region: CASSLGPNSYNSPLHF. The CDR3 DNA reads TGCGCCAGCAGCTTAGGACCGAACTCCTATAATTCACCCCTCCACTTT. The V and J genes are TRBV5-1 and TRBJ1-6; D call uncertain. The V gene lost 2 bases and the J gene lost 0 bases, with 9 bases spanning the gap. CDR1 and CDR2 from the germline V gene are SGHRS and YFSETQ. The CDR3 sequence is 16 residues long.

The chain couples TRBV18 to TRBJ1-5; D is ambiguous. Germline V lookup: CDR1 KGHSH, CDR2 LQKENI. This CDR3 is 17 amino acids long. V was shortened by 3 bases and J by 2 bases, with 17 bases between the two germline ends. The CDR3: CASSPLRAGGGNQPQHF. CDR3 DNA sequence: TGTGCCAGCTCACCCCTGAGGGCGGGCGGTGGCAATCAGCCCCAGCATTTT.

The chain is built from TRBV13 and TRBJ1-1; D call uncertain. Looked up from germline, CDR1 is PRHDT and CDR2 is FYEKMQ (reference sequence). CDR3 size: 12 residues. V lost 5 bases to trimming and J lost 8 bases, with 12 bases between them. The CDR3 DNA is TGTGCCAGCAGCGCCCGAGGAGGCGAAGCTTTCTTT. This encodes CASSARGGEAFF. Drawing the rest from reference TRBV13 and TRBJ1-1, the complete variable domain is AAGVIQSPRHLIKEKRETATLKCYPIPRHDTVYWYQQGPGQDPQFLISFYEKMQSDKGSIPDRFSAQQFSDYHSELNMSSLELGDSALYFCASSARGGEAFFGQGTRLTVV.